This T cell receptor (beta chain) was sequenced in a study of T cell responses to AZD1222 COVID-19 vaccine. Study results and limitations: White British people made up most donors, females outnumbered males, and clonal diversity was possibly underestimated. Two AZD1222 doses significantly raised spike-specific TCR breadth and depth over controls. Nearly half of spike-specific TCRs reportedly target unmutated variant regions.

This table comes from immunoSEQ multiplex PCR, and its TCRdb copy is limited to in-frame clones, with some not included. The sample records roughly 80,000 clones, roughly 90% being singletons. This clone was detected only once. Antigen: not known. This specimen consisted of peripheral blood, obtained on day 0 of MenACWY control vaccination. This TCR derives from an adult in good health.

CDR3 in DNA: TGTGCCACCAGTGATTGGGGGAGCGCAGATACGCAGTATTTT. Its protein product is CATSDWGSADTQYF. V usage is TRBV24-1 and J usage is TRBJ2-3; D may match TRBD1 or TRBD2 (5 bases each). From germline, CDR1 is KGHDR and CDR2 SFDVKD. The CDR3 has 14 residues. The V and J ends lost 2 bases and 4 bases respectively, with 9 bases between them.